Listed here is a single TCR beta chain. The data stem from a study of blood T cell repertoires in COVID-19. A COVID-19 case had been met by exposed participants during the 2 weeks before study entry. Sequencing used immunoSEQ multiplex PCR; TCRdb keeps in-frame clones, though not all of them. Altogether about 200,000 clones are present, about 86% being singletons, with the ten largest covering approximately 4.8%. Per germline, CDR1 GTSNPN and CDR2 SVGIG (reference sequence). The length of the CDR3 is 15 residues. After removal of 7 bases from V and 0 bases from J, the junction contained 6 bases not matched to a gene.

This chain links TRBV30 with TRBJ1-3, with 10 nucleotides matching TRBD1. Sequenced input: PBMCs or T cells enriched from blood (not recorded which). This TCR derives from a woman aged 25 to 39 who had been exposed to COVID-19. CDR3 DNA sequence: TGTGCCTTCGAGACAGGGGGCTACTCTGGAAACACCATATATTTT. Its translation: CAFETGGYSGNTIYF.